This section outlines one TCR beta chain sequence together with its context. The target antigen is unknown. This sample is part of a study of T cell repertoires in cytomegalovirus infection. The overall study: Both CMV infection and a matching HLA type were indicated by public TCR beta signatures.

Study-level results: Cumulative public TCR beta family frequency identified CMV carriers with the relevant HLA. Dominant in the ex vivo response were TCR beta clonotypes restricted by HLA-C and specific for CMV.

TCRdb ran MiXCR on the reads and lists one entry per CDR3 protein. The sample yields approximately 150,000 distinct CDR3 sequences, under 8% seen once. The sequence came from a human donor in good health (CMV status not recorded). Some clones in this sample may be carry-over from other donors' samples. Sequencing was performed on PBMCs.

CDR3 bases: TGTGCCAGTGAAAACAGGGAGGGTACGCAGTATTTT. Its translation: CASENREGTQYF. The rearrangement joins TRBV19 to TRBJ2-3, with D possibly matching TRBD2 (7 bases). Germline lookup yields CDR1 LNHDA and CDR2 SQIVND (reference sequence). V gave up 8 bases and J gave up 8 bases, with 14 bases separating them. The CDR3 runs 12 residues.